One sample yielded the 24 T cell receptor beta chains listed below, sequenced in a study of naive and memory T cell subsets. The beta constant-region primer was an equimolar mix of two oligonucleotides covering TRBC1 and TRBC2. TCRdb reanalysed the UMI-ligation and nested PCR reads using MiXCR and keeps one entry per CDR3 protein. Among tens of thousands of distinct CDR3 sequences listed, about an eighth were seen once. Sequencing was performed on central memory CD4+ T cells from blood. The receptors come from a human donor in good health.

This clonotype was counted at least ten times. CDR3 sequence reads: CASSLGQKNSPLHF. CDR3 bases: TGCGCCAGCAGCCTAGGACAGAAAAATTCACCCCTCCACTTT. The chain couples TRBV5-1 to TRBJ1-6; perhaps TRBD1 as D (6 bases). The CDR3 length is 14 residues. V lost 4 bases and J 7 bases, leaving 12 bases between the germline ends. Germline CDR1 reads SGHRS; CDR2 reads YFSETQ.

This clonotype was counted between two and nine times. DNA for the CDR3: TGCGCCAGCAGCTTAGACGGGGATAGGAATCAGCCCCAGCATTTT. It specifies CASSLDGDRNQPQHF. The rearrangement links TRBV5-1 to TRBJ1-5; D not certain. Trimming took 2 bases from V and 4 from J, leaving 13 bases between them. Germline assignment: CDR1 SGHRS and CDR2 YFSETQ. This CDR3 region has 15 residues.

The rearrangement links TRBV28 to TRBJ2-3, with 7 bases matching TRBD1. Losses at the gene ends were 2 bases for V and 4 bases for J; bases not matched to a gene: 6. The CDR3 extends over 15 amino acids. Looked up from germline, CDR1 is MDHEN and CDR2 is SYDVKM. The CDR3 loop reads CASSLRVTGADTQYF. The CDR3, as DNA: TGTGCCAGCAGTTTAAGAGTAACAGGGGCAGATACGCAGTATTTT.

Concerning this clonotype: This may be a read error: a much more frequent sequence differs by one nucleotide. The V gene is TRBV25-1, the J gene TRBJ2-3, with D unresolved. Trimming pared 3 bases from V and 2 bases from J, leaving 0 bases between. Germline CDR1 is MGHDK and CDR2 is SYGVNS. The CDR3 is 11 amino acids. This CDR3 is CASSDTDTQYF. CDR3 in DNA: TGTGCCAGCAGTGACACAGATACGCAGTATTTT.

The V call is TRBV5-5, the J call TRBJ2-7; 8 positions match TRBD1. The CDR3 sequence is 14 residues long. Germline loops: CDR1 SGHKS, CDR2 YYEKEE (reference sequence). With V trimmed by 5 bases and J by 2 bases, 6 bases remained unmatched. CDR3 bases: TGTGCCAGCAGGGCAGGGGGCAGCCCCTACGAGCAGTACTTC. Its protein is CASRAGGSPYEQYF. The full variable domain, in which reference TRBV5-5 and TRBJ2-7 provide the parts outside the CDR3, is DAGVTQSPTHLIKTRGQQVTLRCSPISGHKSVSWYQQVLGQGPQFIFQYYEKEERGRGNFPDRFSARQFPNYSSELNVNALLLGDSALYLCASRAGGSPYEQYFGPGTRLTVT.

This clonotype was counted between two and nine times. The genes are TRBV12-3 or TRBV12-4 and TRBJ1-4; unclear D gene. Between the trimmed V and J ends, which lost 5 bases and 8 bases, there was a span of 9 bases. The CDR3 is 12 residues long. CDR3 nucleotides: TGTGCCAGCAGTACCAACAGCGAAAAACTGTTTTTT. Translated: CASSTNSEKLFF.

The chain couples TRBV20-1 to TRBJ2-1; 10 positions match TRBD2. With V trimmed by 3 bases and J by 6 bases, 14 bases remained unmatched. The CDR3 consists of 17 residues. The germline CDR1 and CDR2 sequences are DFQATT and SNEGSKA (reference sequence). In nucleotides, the CDR3 is TGCAGTGCTAGTGCCCAACTAGCGGGAAGCATGGTCAATGAGCAGTTCTTC. As protein: CSASAQLAGSMVNEQFF.

This clonotype was seen at least ten times. In DNA form, the CDR3 reads TGCAGTGCGGCGGGATCGACAGATACGCAGTATTTT. Amino acids: CSAAGSTDTQYF. The chain is built from TRBV20-1 and TRBJ2-3, with a weak D call TRBD2 (6 bases). Trimming pared 6 bases from V and 3 bases from J, leaving 10 bases between. In germline, CDR1 is DFQATT, CDR2 SNEGSKA (reference sequence). CDR3 length: 12 residues.

In its sample, this clonotype was seen many times. The chain carries TRBV20-1 and TRBJ2-7, with D unclear. Looked up from germline, CDR1 is DFQATT and CDR2 is SNEGSKA (reference sequence). This CDR3 has 14 amino acids. The V end was cut by 0 bases, the J end by 4 bases, with 13 bases between. The CDR3 loop reads CSARDRSILYEQYF. In nucleotides, the CDR3 is TGCAGTGCTAGAGATCGAAGTATCTTATACGAGCAGTACTTC.

This clonotype showed up just a few times. The rearrangement joins TRBV7-2 to TRBJ2-7; possible D gene TRBD2, 5 bases. CDR3 length: 16 amino acids. V gave up 0 bases and J gave up 4 bases, with 16 bases separating them. The V gene's germline CDR1 is SGHTA and CDR2 FQGNSA. The CDR3 loop reads CASSLAEAIQGYEQYF. DNA for the CDR3: TGTGCCAGCAGCTTAGCGGAGGCTATTCAAGGTTACGAGCAGTACTTC.

This clonotype was recorded a few times. This chain joins TRBV20-1 and TRBJ2-7; 8 nucleotides line up with TRBD1. V lost 0 bases to trimming and J lost 4 bases; unmatched junction nucleotides: 8. The germline V gene encodes CDR1 DFQATT and CDR2 SNEGSKA (reference sequence). The CDR3 has 15 residues. CDR3 DNA sequence: TGCAGTGCTAGAGATCCCAGGGGGCTCGGATACGAGCAGTACTTC. This encodes CSARDPRGLGYEQYF.

Only a few counts were recorded for this clonotype. This chain joins TRBV28 and TRBJ2-1; TRBD1 aligns across 10 bases. V trimming: 4 bases; J trimming: 12 bases; junction bases outside the gene matches: 18. CDR3 length: 17 residues. Germline loops: CDR1 MDHEN, CDR2 SYDVKM. This CDR3 reads CASSSTTGGSSQPRQFF. CDR3 nucleotides: TGTGCCAGCAGTTCGACGACAGGGGGCTCTTCTCAGCCTCGGCAGTTCTTC.

There are many counts of this clonotype. Mismatch with germline at one junction end may stem from a read error. V and J are TRBV19 and TRBJ2-5, with 8 bases matching TRBD1. CDR3 length: 12 residues. Germline V CDR1 and CDR2: LNHDA, SQIVND (reference sequence). CDR3 in amino acids: CASSTTGGGLNF. The CDR3 bases are TGTGCCAGTAGTACAACAGGGGGAGGTCTGAACTTC. Based on the CDR3 plus reference TRBV19 and TRBJ2-5, the full variable domain is DGGITQSPKYLFRKEGQNVTLSCEQNLNHDAMYWYRQDPGQGLRLIYYSQIVNDFQKGDIAEGYSVSREKKESFPLTVTSAQKNPTAFYLCASSTTGGGLNFGPGTRLLVL.

This clonotype has only a few counts. V usage is TRBV20-1 and J usage is TRBJ2-3; no reliable D call. Between the trimmed V and J ends, which lost 0 bases and 3 bases, there was a span of 10 bases. The length of the CDR3 is 14 residues. CDR1 and CDR2 (germline): DFQATT, SNEGSKA (reference sequence). Here the CDR3 reads CSARETGDTDTQYF. In nucleotides, the CDR3 is TGCAGTGCTAGAGAAACTGGGGATACAGATACGCAGTATTTT.

Ten or more counts support this clonotype. The chain joins TRBV19 to TRBJ1-2; tentatively, D is TRBD1 (6 bases). Germline V CDR1 and CDR2: LNHDA, SQIVND (reference sequence). Trimming pared 1 base from V and 7 bases from J, leaving 13 bases between. The CDR3 extends over 14 amino acids. The CDR3 region is CASSIVSGAGGYTF. Here the CDR3 DNA reads TGTGCCAGTAGTATAGTTTCGGGGGCGGGTGGCTACACCTTC.

This clonotype was seen a handful of times. V and J are TRBV29-1 and TRBJ1-5; possibly TRBD1 for D (5 bases). The germline gives CDR1 SQVTM, CDR2 ANQGSEA. Deletions cut 5 bases from V and 0 bases from J, with 8 bases between. The CDR3 has 13 residues. The CDR3 protein is CSVQGVSNQPQHF. The CDR3 region has the DNA TGCAGCGTTCAGGGAGTTAGCAATCAGCCCCAGCATTTT.

This clonotype was recorded many times. V is TRBV5-1 and J is TRBJ2-7; 12 nucleotides line up with TRBD2. This CDR3 region has 15 residues. The J segment lost 6 bases and the V segment lost 0 bases, leaving 4 bases of the junction unmatched. Germline assignment: CDR1 SGHRS and CDR2 YFSETQ. CDR3: CASSLDPGLAGEQYF. In DNA, the CDR3 is TGCGCCAGCAGCTTGGACCCGGGACTAGCGGGCGAGCAGTACTTC.

The rearrangement uses TRBV29-1 and TRBJ2-7; D is unresolved. V shed 4 bases and J shed 1 base, with 2 bases lying between them. This CDR3 spans 10 amino acids. Germline V lookup: CDR1 SQVTM, CDR2 ANQGSEA. CDR3 nucleotides: TGCAGCGTTGGGTCCTACGAGCAGTACTTC. Translation gives CSVGSYEQYF.

This clonotype was picked up a small number of times. The genes are TRBV27 and TRBJ1-6, with a weak D call TRBD1 (6 bases). Per the germline V gene, CDR1 is MNHEY and CDR2 is SMNVEV (reference sequence). Trimming pared 1 base from V and 9 bases from J, leaving 13 bases between. The CDR3 length is 15 residues. Written as DNA, the CDR3 is TGTGCCAGCAGTTTATATCAGGGGCAGAGTTCACCCCTCCACTTT. This translates into CASSLYQGQSSPLHF.

This clonotype occurred many times. The V gene is TRBV20-1, the J gene TRBJ2-1; 10 bases map to TRBD2. The CDR3 is made up of 14 amino acids. Germline V CDR1 and CDR2: DFQATT, SNEGSKA (reference sequence). V was pared by 5 bases and J by 9 bases, with 10 bases of the junction left unmatched. The CDR3 DNA reads as TGCAGTGCTCCCATGAGCGGGAGGGCCCCTGAGCAGTTCTTC. Amino acids: CSAPMSGRAPEQFF.

The table lists this clonotype with a few counts. The V and J genes are TRBV7-2 and TRBJ2-5; 12 bases line up with TRBD2. J gave up 5 bases and V 1 base, and 8 bases lay outside the gene matches. CDR1 and CDR2 from the germline V gene are SGHTA and FQGNSA. This CDR3 region has 17 residues. The CDR3 DNA reads TGTGCCAGCAGCTTAGTCGCGTCTAGCGGGAGGGGGGAGACCCAGTACTTC. Translated, it gives CASSLVASSGRGETQYF.

This clonotype was counted a few times. This chain joins TRBV29-1 and TRBJ2-7; TRBD2 matches 13 bases. Germline CDR1 SQVTM, CDR2 ANQGSEA. The CDR3 sequence is 16 residues long. V lost 4 bases to trimming and J lost 1 base; unmatched junction nucleotides: 7. CDR3 bases: TGCAGCGTTGGCCCGGGACTAGCGGGATTTTCCTACGAGCAGTACTTC. Protein sequence: CSVGPGLAGFSYEQYF.

The gene calls are TRBV5-6 and TRBJ2-3; D possibly matches TRBD1 or TRBD2 (5 bases each). The germline V gene encodes CDR1 SGHDT and CDR2 YYEEEE. There are 16 residues in the CDR3. V dropped 5 bases and J dropped 2 bases, with 18 bases sitting between them. CDR3 bases: TGTGCCAGCAGAAAAGGGACGGGGAGATCCACAGATACGCAGTATTTT. As protein: CASRKGTGRSTDTQYF.

J is TRBJ2-5 and V is TRBV6-2 or TRBV6-3; no firm D call. The CDR3 contains 17 residues. Germline CDR1 reads MNHEY; CDR2 reads SVGEGT. V lost 4 bases and J 4 bases, leaving 22 bases between the germline ends. CDR3 sequence (DNA): TGTGCCAGCAGTTCGAGACTTGGGTCGGGTCAAGGAGAGACCCAGTACTTC. The encoded protein is CASSSRLGSGQGETQYF.